A single sample gave rise to the 7 T cell receptor beta chains below, sequenced in a study of cytomegalovirus exposure and HLA in healthy donors. The PCR was carried out with 60 Vbeta primers and 13 Jbeta primers. Data came from immunoSEQ multiplex PCR; TCRdb stores just in-frame clones and leaves some out. The sample yields 85,000 to 90,000 clones, under 85% seen once. Sample: PBMCs. The receptor source for this set is a man younger than 45 in good health and CMV-seronegative.

V is TRBV5-4 and J is TRBJ2-3; D may be TRBD1 (7 bases). The V end lost 7 bases, the J end lost 4 bases, and 19 bases lay between the germline ends. Germline V lookup: CDR1 SGHNT, CDR2 YYREEE (reference sequence). CDR3 length: 15 residues. CDR3: CASGGQGVVADTQYF. CDR3 nucleotide sequence: TGTGCCAGCGGGGGGCAGGGGGTTGTCGCAGATACGCAGTATTTT.

J is TRBJ1-4 and V is TRBV5-4; D may be TRBD1 (5 bases). Deletions cut 2 bases from V and 2 bases from J, with 7 bases between. In germline, CDR1 is SGHNT, CDR2 YYREEE (reference sequence). The CDR3 extends over 14 amino acids. The CDR3 nucleotides read TGTGCCAGCAGCTTAAGGGGTACTAATGAAAAACTGTTTTTT. Translating it yields CASSLRGTNEKLFF.

The V gene is TRBV7-9, the J gene TRBJ2-7, with D possibly matching TRBD1 (5 bases). The length of the CDR3 is 14 residues. Trimming pared 5 bases from V and 2 bases from J, leaving 13 bases between. CDR1 and CDR2 from the germline V gene are SEHNR and FQNEAQ (reference sequence). The CDR3 sequence is CASSNRQSTYEQYF. The CDR3 coding sequence is TGTGCCAGCAGCAATCGACAGAGTACCTACGAGCAGTACTTC.

The CDR3 region is CASNAGTSFTDTQYF. In DNA, the CDR3 is TGTGCCAGCAACGCCGGGACTTCTTTCACAGATACGCAGTATTTT. This sequence joins TRBV9 and TRBJ2-3; perhaps TRBD2 as D (6 bases). Germline assignment: CDR1 SGDLS and CDR2 YYNGEE. The CDR3 spans 15 residues. Trimming took off 6 bases at V and 2 bases at J, with 16 bases between the two ends. The full variable domain, completed using reference TRBV9 and TRBJ2-3, is DSGVTQTPKHLITATGQRVTLRCSPRSGDLSVYWYQQSLDQGLQFLIQYYNGEERAKGNILERFSAQQFPDLHSELNLSSLELGDSALYFCASNAGTSFTDTQYFGPGTRLTVL.

The chain combines TRBV6-5 with TRBJ1-3, with D possibly being TRBD1 (5 bases). This CDR3 has 13 amino acids. V was clipped by 5 bases and J by 2 bases, with 7 bases between them. Germline V gene sequence: CDR1 MNHEY, CDR2 SVGAGI. The DNA for the CDR3 is TGTGCCAGCAGTCAGACAGCTGGAAACACCATATATTTT. It translates to CASSQTAGNTIYF.

The CDR3 DNA reads TGTGCCAGCAGCTTAGTCGGGACATCTGGGGGAACCGGGGAGCTGTTTTTT. Protein: CASSLVGTSGGTGELFF. The V and J genes are TRBV7-8 and TRBJ2-2; a possible D gene is TRBD1 (6 bases). Germline CDR1 is SGHVS and CDR2 is FQNEAQ. This CDR3 has 17 amino acids. Trimming cost V 1 base and J 5 bases, with 17 bases left between them. The complete variable domain, with remaining parts taken from reference TRBV7-8 and TRBJ2-2, reads GAGVSQSPRYKVAKRGQDVALRCDPISGHVSLFWYQQALGQGPEFLTYFQNEAQLDKSGLPSDRFFAERPEGSVSTLKIQRTQQEDSAVYLCASSLVGTSGGTGELFFGEGSRLTVL.

CDR3 sequence: CASSQVGSGGAKTQYF. The CDR3 DNA reads TGTGCCAGCAGCCAAGTTGGGAGCGGGGGGGCGAAGACCCAGTACTTC. The chain has TRBV4-2 and TRBJ2-5; 10 nucleotides agree with TRBD2. V dropped 1 base and J dropped 6; count of bases not matched to a gene: 8. Per the germline V gene, CDR1 is LGHNA and CDR2 is YNFKEQ. This CDR3 is 16 amino acids long.